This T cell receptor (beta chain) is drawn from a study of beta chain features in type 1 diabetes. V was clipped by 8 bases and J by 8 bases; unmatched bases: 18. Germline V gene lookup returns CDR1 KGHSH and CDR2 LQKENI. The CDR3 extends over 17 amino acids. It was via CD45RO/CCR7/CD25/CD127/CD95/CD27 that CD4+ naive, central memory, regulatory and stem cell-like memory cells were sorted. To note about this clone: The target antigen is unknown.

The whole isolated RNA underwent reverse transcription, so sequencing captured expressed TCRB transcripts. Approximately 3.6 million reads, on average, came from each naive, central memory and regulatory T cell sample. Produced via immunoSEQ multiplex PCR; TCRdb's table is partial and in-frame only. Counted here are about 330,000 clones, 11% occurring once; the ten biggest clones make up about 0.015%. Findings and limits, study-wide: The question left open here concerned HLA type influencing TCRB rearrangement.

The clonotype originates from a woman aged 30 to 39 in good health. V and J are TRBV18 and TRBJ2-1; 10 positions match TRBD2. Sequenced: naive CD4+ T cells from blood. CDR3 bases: TGTGCCAGCCAAACCCTAGCGGGAGTTGGCCTGATCCATGAGCAGTTCTTC. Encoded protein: CASQTLAGVGLIHEQFF.